Listed below are T cell receptor beta chains from one sample, sequenced in a study of T cells after yellow fever vaccination. TCRdb passed the 5' RACE reads through MiXCR, listing each CDR3 protein once. Among about 220,000 distinct CDR3 sequences listed, 3.2% were seen once. The source was CD4+ T cells sorted from PBMCs, collected 10 days after the yellow fever booster vaccination. The receptors come from a young man who received the YFV17D yellow fever vaccine. Each CDR3 is given with its conserved first and last residue.

CDR3aa: CASSSTLRTYNEQFF
v_gene: TRBV7-2
len: 15

CDR3aa: CASRPTGTVNTEAFF
v_gene: TRBV12-3/TRBV12-4
len: 15

CDR3aa: CASSARDRYGYTF
v_gene: TRBV2
len: 13

CDR3aa: CASSPDRDGYTF
v_gene: TRBV7-2
len: 12

CDR3aa: CSANPGTNNNEQFF
v_gene: TRBV20-1
len: 14

CDR3aa: CASTQGGDPYNEQFF
v_gene: TRBV28
len: 15

CDR3aa: CASLGLAGFSGANVLTF
v_gene: TRBV4-2
len: 17

CDR3aa: CASSMTGTGGTATQYF
v_gene: TRBV9
len: 16

CDR3aa: CASSAGQGISDTQYF
v_gene: TRBV10-1
len: 15

CDR3aa: CSAPRGRAATYGYTF
v_gene: TRBV20-1
len: 15

CDR3aa: CASRNPGNYGYTF
v_gene: TRBV6-2/TRBV6-3
len: 13

CDR3aa: CASSGTPYSGNTIYF
v_gene: TRBV28
len: 15

CDR3aa: CASSLDLDTSYNEQFF
v_gene: TRBV5-4
len: 16

CDR3aa: CASRAPEGGESSYEQYF
v_gene: TRBV2
len: 17

CDR3aa: CASSENSPLHF
v_gene: TRBV2
len: 11

CDR3aa: CASSLVAGLSTDTQYF
v_gene: TRBV7-2
len: 16

CDR3aa: CATATGLGDPQHF
v_gene: TRBV10-3
len: 13

CDR3aa: CASSYSKQGFTDTQYF
v_gene: TRBV6-5
len: 16

CDR3aa: CASSTIENYGYTF
v_gene: TRBV18
len: 13

CDR3aa: CSALYRGDTQYF
v_gene: TRBV20-1
len: 12

CDR3aa: CASSDVPAAQETQYF
v_gene: TRBV10-1
len: 15

CDR3aa: CASSLYPAGGTIYF
v_gene: TRBV7-9
len: 14

CDR3aa: CASTSQGSSTDTQYF
v_gene: TRBV12-3/TRBV12-4
len: 15

CDR3aa: CASSQSGALKETQYF
v_gene: TRBV7-3
len: 15

CDR3aa: CASSPLGGRETQYF
v_gene: TRBV5-1
len: 14

CDR3aa: CASSLRQGDTGELFF
v_gene: TRBV5-1
len: 15

CDR3aa: CASSRGTPGETQYF
v_gene: TRBV3-1
len: 14

CDR3aa: CASSPTTGRNRQETQYF
v_gene: TRBV18
len: 17

CDR3aa: CASAGNEALYEQYF
v_gene: TRBV5-1
len: 14

CDR3aa: CSPRLIQETQYF
v_gene: TRBV29-1
len: 12

CDR3aa: CASSLGDRDFDEQFF
v_gene: TRBV7-2
len: 15

CDR3aa: CASSSRRQEQFF
v_gene: TRBV5-1
len: 12

CDR3aa: CASSVVQHPRGYYNEQFF
v_gene: TRBV9
len: 18

CDR3aa: CASSPLGGGNQPQHF
v_gene: TRBV5-1
len: 15

CDR3aa: CASSLARGLYEQYF
v_gene: TRBV5-1
len: 14

CDR3aa: CATTLGQDTDTQYF
v_gene: TRBV10-3
len: 14